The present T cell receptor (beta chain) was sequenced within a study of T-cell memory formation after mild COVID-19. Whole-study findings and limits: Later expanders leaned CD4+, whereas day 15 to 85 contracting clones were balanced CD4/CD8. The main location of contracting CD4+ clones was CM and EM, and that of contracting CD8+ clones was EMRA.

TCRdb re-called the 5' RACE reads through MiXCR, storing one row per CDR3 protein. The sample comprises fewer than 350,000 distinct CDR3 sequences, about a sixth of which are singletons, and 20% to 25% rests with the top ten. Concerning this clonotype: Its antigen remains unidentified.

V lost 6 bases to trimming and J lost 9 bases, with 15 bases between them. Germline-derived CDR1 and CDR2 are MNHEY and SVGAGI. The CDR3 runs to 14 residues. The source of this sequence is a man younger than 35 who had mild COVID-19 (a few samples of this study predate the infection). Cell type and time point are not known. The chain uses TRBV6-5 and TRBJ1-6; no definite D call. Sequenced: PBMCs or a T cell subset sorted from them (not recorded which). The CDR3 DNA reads TGTGCCAGCAGCTTAACAGATGCGATTTCACCCCTCCACTTT. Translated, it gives CASSLTDAISPLHF.